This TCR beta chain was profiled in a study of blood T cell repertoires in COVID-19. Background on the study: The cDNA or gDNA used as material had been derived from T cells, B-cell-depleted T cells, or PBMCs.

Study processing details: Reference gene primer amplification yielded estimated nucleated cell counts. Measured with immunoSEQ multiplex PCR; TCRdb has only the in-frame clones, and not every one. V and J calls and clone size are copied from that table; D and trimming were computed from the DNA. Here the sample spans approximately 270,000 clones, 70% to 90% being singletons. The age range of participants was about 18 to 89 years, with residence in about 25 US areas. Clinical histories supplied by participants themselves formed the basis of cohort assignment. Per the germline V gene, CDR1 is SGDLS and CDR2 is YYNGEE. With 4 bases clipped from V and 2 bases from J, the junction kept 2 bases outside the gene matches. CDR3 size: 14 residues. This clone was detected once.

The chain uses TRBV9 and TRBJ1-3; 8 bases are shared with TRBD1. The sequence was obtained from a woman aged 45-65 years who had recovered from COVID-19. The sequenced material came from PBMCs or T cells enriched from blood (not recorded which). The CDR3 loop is CASSKGQAGNTIYF. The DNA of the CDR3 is TGTGCCAGCAGCAAGGGACAGGCTGGAAACACCATATATTTT.